This record concerns one T cell receptor beta chain sequence. Its specificity is not known. Blood sampling took place at baseline, cycle 4 day 1, and cycle 7 day 1. This CDR3 spans 11 amino acids. With 3 bases removed from V and 6 bases from J, the gap between germline ends came to 4 bases. Germline CDR1 reads SEHNR; CDR2 reads FQNEAQ (reference sequence). The sample belongs to a study of OX40 agonist ivuxolimab in advanced cancers. Study background: Enrolled patients in dose escalation had cancers that were hepatocellular carcinoma, melanoma, renal cell or head and neck cancer. Regarding the study as a whole: The investigators did not determine what antigen specificity the expanded peripheral T cells had.

The assay was immunoSEQ multiplex PCR, and TCRdb's table has in-frame clones only and misses some. The data show over 75,000 clones, about 90% seen once. The chain uses TRBV7-9 and TRBJ2-3; unclear D gene. This receptor was taken from an adult with an advanced solid tumor such as melanoma, head and neck, liver or kidney cancer. The material was CD4+ or CD8+ T cells sorted from blood, obtained in a trial of the OX40 agonist ivuxolimab. The DNA for the CDR3 is TGTGCCAGCAGCTTTGATGATACGCAGTATTTT. It specifies CASSFDDTQYF.